The source of this TCR beta chain is a study of chemoradiotherapy in HPV16-positive cancers. Study as a whole: A couple of HPV16-positive patients' cells yielded candidate HPV-specific clones and common motifs.

This CDR3 spans 12 amino acids. The ends were cut back, 8 bases at V and 4 bases at J, with 9 bases in the middle. The germline CDR1 and CDR2 sequences are ENHRY and SYGVKD. Worth noting for this clone: Its antigen is unidentified.

Study observations and caveats: Non-HPV-specific T cells did not expand in tumors during treatment, whereas candidate HPV-specific clones and E7-related motifs did. The functional HPV-specific definition rests on just a couple of HPV16-positive patients.

The assay was immunoSEQ multiplex PCR, and TCRdb's table has in-frame clones only and misses some. Found here are 1,500 to 2,000 clones, 82% of them singletons; the top ten hold under 6.5%. This rearrangement joins TRBV10-3 to TRBJ2-1; D not certain. This specimen consisted of tumor tissue, obtained from a patient who underwent chemoradiotherapy. The TCR comes from a human donor with HPV-associated anogenital cancer. The CDR3 DNA reads as TGTGCCATCGGGTTAACGTACAATGAGCAGTTCTTC. Its protein is CAIGLTYNEQFF.